A selection of T cell receptor beta chains follows, all from one sample in a study of technical replicates of blood from a few donors. Produced via immunoSEQ multiplex PCR; TCRdb's table is partial and in-frame only. The sample lists 15,000 to 20,000 clones; 80% to 90% were seen once. Sequencing used PBMCs. Receptor source: a human donor in good health. CDR3s include the opening cysteine and the closing phenylalanine or tryptophan. Each record gives: V gene, clone size, CDR3 protein. Expanded clones get a size class; other rows say once, few or many, or leave the size out.

>TRBV19|once
CASSKDPPSGRVSMDEQFF
>TRBV2|.
CASSFGLAVNYEQYF
>TRBV7-2|.
CASSSYQGEQYF
>TRBV30|.
CAWSASRDRLQETQYF
>TRBV6-6|.
CASSYASGKDEQYF
>TRBV11-3|.
CASSLGTGDSDEQFF
>TRBV5-5|.
CASSSDRYTYNEQFF
>TRBV11-2|.
CASSFTSLNTEAFF
>TRBV7-9|.
CASSPPLEKQYF
>TRBV5-1|.
CASSLDQVFNYGYTF
>TRBV11-2|.
CASSFGSQETQYF
>TRBV7-9|once
CASSLRTGSSDQPQHF
>TRBV7-9|.
CASSSTESQGTYNEQFF
>TRBV5-1|.
CASSSEQGNTIYF
>TRBV7-6|few
CASSGSGTSGRHEQFF
>TRBV27|.
CASKTGGGTTNEKLFF
>TRBV2|.
CASSLIGGQTETQYF
>TRBV20-1|.
CSANSYEQYF
>TRBV11-2|.
CASSLLAGDYEQYF
>TRBV30|.
CAWSGDYVQETQYF
>TRBV25-1|.
CASSATGVVGYTF
>TRBV5-1|.
CASSPGTPQETQYF